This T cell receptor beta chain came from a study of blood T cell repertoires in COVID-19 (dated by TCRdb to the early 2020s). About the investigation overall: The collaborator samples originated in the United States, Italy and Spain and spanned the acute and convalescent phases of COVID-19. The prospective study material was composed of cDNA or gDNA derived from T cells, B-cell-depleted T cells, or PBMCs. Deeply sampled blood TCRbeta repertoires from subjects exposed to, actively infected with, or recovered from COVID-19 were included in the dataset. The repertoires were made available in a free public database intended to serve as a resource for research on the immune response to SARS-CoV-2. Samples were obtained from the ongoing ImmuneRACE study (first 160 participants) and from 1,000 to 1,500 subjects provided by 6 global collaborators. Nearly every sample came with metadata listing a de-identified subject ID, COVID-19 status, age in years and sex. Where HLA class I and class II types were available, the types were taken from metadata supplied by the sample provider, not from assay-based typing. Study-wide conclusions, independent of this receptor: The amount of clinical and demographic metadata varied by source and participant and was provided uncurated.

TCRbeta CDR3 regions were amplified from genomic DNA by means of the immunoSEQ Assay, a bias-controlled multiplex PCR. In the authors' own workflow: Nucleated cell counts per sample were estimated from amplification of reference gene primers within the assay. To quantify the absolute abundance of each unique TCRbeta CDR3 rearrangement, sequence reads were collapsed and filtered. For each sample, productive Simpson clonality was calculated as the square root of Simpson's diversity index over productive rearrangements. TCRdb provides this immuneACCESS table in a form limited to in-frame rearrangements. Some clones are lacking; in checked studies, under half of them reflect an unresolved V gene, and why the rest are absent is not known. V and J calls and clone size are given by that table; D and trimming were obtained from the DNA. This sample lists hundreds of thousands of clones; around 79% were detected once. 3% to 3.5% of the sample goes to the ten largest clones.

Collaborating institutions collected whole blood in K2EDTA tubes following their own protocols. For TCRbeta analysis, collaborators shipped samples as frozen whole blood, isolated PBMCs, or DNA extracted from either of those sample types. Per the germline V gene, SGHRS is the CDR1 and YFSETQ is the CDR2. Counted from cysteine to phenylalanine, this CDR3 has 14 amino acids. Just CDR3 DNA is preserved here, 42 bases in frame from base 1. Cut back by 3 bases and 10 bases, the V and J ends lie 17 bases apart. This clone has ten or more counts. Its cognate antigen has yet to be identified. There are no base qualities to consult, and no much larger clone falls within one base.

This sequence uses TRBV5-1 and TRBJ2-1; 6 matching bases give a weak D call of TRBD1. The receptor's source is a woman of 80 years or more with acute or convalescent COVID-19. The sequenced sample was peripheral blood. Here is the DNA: TGCGCCAGCAGCTCGGCTCCGGAGCAGGGGGAGCAGTTCTTC. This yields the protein CASSSAPEQGEQFF.